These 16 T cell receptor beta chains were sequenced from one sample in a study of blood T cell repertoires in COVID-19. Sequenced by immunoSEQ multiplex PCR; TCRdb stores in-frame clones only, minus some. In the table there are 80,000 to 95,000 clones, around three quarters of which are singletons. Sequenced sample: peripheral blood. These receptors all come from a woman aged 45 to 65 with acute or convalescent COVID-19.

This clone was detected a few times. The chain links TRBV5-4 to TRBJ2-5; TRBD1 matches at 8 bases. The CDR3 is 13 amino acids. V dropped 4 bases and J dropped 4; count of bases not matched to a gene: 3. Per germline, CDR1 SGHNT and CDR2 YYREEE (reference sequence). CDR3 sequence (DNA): TGTGCCAGCAGCCAAACAGGGGGAGAGACCCAGTACTTC. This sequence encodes CASSQTGGETQYF.

CDR3 region: CASKSAGTGADTQYF. CDR3 DNA: TGTGCCAGCAAATCCGCAGGTACGGGGGCAGATACGCAGTATTTT. This chain links TRBV6-5 with TRBJ2-3; D perhaps matches TRBD2 (6 bases). This CDR3 is 15 amino acids long. V was clipped by 7 bases and J by 4 bases, with 18 bases between them. CDR1 MNHEY and CDR2 SVGAGI come from the germline V gene.

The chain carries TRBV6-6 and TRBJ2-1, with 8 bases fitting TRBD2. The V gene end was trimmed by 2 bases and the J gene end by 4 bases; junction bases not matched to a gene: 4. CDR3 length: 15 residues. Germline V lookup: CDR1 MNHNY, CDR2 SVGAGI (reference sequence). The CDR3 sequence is CASSYDTSGYNEQFF. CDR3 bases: TGTGCCAGCAGTTACGACACTAGCGGATACAATGAGCAGTTCTTC.

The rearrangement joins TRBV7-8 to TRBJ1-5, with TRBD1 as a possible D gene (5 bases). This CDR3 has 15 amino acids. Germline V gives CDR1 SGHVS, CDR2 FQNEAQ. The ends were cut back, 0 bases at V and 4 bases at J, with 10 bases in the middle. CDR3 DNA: TGTGCCAGCAGCTTAGCCGTCGGGGGAAATCAGCCCCAGCATTTT. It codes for CASSLAVGGNQPQHF.

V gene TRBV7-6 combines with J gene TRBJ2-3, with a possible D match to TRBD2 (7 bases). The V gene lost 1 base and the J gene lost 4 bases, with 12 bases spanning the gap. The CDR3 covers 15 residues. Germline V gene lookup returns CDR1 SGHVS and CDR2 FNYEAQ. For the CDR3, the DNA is TGTGCCAGCAGCTTAGAGGGGGGGGACGCAGATACGCAGTATTTT. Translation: CASSLEGGDADTQYF.

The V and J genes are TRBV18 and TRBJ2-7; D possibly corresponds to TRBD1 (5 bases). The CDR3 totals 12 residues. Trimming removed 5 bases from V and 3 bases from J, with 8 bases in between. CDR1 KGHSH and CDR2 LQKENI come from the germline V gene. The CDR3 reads CASSSTDYEQYF. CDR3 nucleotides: TGTGCCAGCTCATCGACAGACTACGAGCAGTACTTC.

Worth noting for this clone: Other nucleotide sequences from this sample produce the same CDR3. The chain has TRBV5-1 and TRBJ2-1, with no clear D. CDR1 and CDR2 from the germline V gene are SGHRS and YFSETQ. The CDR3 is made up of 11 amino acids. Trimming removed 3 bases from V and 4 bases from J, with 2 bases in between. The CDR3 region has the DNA TGCGCCAGCAGCTCGTACAATGAGCAGTTCTTC. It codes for CASSSYNEQFF.

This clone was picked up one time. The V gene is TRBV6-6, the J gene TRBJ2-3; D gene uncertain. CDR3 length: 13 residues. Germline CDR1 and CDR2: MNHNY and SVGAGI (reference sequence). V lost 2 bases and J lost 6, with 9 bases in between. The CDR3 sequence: CASSYNIGDTQYF. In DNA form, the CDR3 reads TGTGCCAGCAGTTACAATATCGGGGATACGCAGTATTTT.

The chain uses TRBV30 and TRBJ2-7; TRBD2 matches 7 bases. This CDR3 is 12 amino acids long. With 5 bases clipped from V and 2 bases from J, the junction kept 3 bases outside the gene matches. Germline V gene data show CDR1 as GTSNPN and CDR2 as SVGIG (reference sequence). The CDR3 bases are TGTGCCTGGGCCGGGACTACCTACGAGCAGTACTTC. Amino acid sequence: CAWAGTTYEQYF. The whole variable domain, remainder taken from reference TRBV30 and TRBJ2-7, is SQTIHQWPATLVQPVGSPLSLECTVEGTSNPNLYWYRQAAGRGLQLLFYSVGIGQISSEVPQNLSASRPQDRQFILSSKKLLLSDSGFYLCAWAGTTYEQYFGPGTRLTVT.

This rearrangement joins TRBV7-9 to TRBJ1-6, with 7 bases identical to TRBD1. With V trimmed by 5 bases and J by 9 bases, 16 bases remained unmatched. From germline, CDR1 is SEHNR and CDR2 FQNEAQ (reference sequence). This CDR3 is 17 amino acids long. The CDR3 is CASSQHDSRGSGSPLHF. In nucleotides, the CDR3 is TGTGCCAGCAGCCAGCACGACTCCAGGGGGTCGGGTTCACCCCTCCACTTT. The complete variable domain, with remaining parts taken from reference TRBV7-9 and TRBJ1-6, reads DTGVSQNPRHKITKRGQNVTFRCDPISEHNRLYWYRQTLGQGPEFLTYFQNEAQLEKSRLLSDRFSAERPKGSFSTLEIQRTEQGDSAMYLCASSQHDSRGSGSPLHFGNGTRLTVT.

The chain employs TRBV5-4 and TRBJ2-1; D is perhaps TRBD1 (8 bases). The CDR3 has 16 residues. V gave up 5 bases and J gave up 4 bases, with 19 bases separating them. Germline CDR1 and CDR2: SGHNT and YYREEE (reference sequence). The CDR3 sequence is CASRWGGQGAYNEQFF. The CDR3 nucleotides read TGTGCCAGCAGATGGGGGGGGCAGGGGGCGTACAATGAGCAGTTCTTC.

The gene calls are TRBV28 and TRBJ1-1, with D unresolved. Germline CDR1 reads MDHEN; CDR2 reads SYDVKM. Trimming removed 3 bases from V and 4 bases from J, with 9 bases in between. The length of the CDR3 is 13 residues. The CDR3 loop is CASSFTVGTEAFF. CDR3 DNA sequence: TGTGCCAGCAGTTTTACCGTCGGCACTGAAGCTTTCTTT.

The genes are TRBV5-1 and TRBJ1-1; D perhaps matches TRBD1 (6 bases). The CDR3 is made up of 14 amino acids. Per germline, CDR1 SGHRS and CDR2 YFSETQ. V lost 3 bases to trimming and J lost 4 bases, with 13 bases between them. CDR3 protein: CASSSRTVRTEAFF. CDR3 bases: TGCGCCAGCAGCTCGAGGACAGTCCGCACTGAAGCTTTCTTT.

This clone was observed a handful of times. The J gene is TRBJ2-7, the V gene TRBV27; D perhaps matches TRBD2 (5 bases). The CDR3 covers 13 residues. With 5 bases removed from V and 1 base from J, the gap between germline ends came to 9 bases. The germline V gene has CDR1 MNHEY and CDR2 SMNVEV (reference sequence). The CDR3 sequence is CASSRRGSYEQYF. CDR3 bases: TGTGCCAGCAGTCGCCGAGGGTCCTACGAGCAGTACTTC.

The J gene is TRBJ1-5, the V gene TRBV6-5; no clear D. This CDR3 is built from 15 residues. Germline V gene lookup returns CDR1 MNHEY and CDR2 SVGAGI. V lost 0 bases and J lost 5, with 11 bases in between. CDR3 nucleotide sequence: TGTGCCAGCAGTTACTCACTGGGGAGCGATCAGCCCCAGCATTTT. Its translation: CASSYSLGSDQPQHF.

This CDR3 is CASAGPGTAGAEAFF. For the CDR3, the DNA is TGTGCCAGCGCTGGTCCAGGGACAGCTGGGGCTGAAGCTTTCTTT. The V and J genes are TRBV2 and TRBJ1-1, with 7 bases that match TRBD1. In germline, CDR1 is SNHLY, CDR2 FYNNEI. The CDR3 is 15 amino acids. V dropped 8 bases and J dropped 6; count of bases not matched to a gene: 15.